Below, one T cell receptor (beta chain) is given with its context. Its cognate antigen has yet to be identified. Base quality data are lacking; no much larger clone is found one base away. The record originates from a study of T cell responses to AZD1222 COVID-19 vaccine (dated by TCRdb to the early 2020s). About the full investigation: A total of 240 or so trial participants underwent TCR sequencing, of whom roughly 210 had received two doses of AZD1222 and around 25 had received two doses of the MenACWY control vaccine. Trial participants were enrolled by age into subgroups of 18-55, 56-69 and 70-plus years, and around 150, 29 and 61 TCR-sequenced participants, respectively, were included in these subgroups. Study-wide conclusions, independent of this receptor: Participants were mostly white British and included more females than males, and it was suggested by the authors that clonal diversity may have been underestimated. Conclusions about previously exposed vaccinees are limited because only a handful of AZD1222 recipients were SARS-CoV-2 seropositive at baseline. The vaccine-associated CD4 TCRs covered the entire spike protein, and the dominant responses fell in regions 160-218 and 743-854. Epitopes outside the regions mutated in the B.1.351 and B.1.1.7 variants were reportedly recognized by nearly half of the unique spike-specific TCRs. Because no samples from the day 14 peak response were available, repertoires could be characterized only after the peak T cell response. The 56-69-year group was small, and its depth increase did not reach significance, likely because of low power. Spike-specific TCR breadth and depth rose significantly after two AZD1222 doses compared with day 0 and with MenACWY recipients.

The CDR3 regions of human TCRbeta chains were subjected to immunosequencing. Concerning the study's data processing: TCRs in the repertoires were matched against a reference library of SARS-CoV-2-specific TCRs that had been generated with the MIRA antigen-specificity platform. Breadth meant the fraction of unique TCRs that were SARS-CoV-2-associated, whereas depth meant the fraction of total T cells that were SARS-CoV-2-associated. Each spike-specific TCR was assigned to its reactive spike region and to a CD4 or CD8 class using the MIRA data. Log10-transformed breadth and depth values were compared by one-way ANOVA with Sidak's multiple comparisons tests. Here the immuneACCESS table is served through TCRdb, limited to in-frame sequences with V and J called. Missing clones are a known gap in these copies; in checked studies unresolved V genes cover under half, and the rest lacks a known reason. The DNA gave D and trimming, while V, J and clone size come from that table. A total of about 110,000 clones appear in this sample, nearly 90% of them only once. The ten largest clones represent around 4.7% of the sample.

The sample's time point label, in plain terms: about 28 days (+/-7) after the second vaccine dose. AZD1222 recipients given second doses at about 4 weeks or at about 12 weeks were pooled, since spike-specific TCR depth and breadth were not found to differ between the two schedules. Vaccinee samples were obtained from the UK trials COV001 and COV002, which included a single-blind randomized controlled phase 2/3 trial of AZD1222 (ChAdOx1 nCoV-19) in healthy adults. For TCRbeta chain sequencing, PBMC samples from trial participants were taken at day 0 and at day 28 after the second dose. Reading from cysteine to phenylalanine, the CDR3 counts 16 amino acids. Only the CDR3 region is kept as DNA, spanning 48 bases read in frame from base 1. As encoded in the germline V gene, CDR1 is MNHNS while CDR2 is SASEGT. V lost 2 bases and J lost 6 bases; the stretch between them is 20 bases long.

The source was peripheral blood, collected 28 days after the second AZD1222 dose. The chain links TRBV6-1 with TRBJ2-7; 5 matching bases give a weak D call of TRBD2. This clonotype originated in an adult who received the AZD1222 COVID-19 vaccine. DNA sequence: TGTGCCAGCAGTGAAAACGGGAACCAACTGACTTTCGAGCAGTACTTC. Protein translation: CASSENGNQLTFEQYF.